The following is a TCR beta chain sequence with its context. No antigen is known for it. One base away there is no much larger clone; base qualities are not given. This specimen comes from a study of cytomegalovirus exposure and HLA in healthy donors (dated by TCRdb to the late 2010s). General notes on the study: According to an earlier analysis of 587 of the donors, roughly 180 million T cells yielded roughly 110 million unique TCR beta sequences and about 300 Gb of sequence data. A later analysis re-analyzed previously published TCR beta repertoires from 666 donors and added high-resolution HLA genotyping to study TCR occurrence patterns. The study used immunosequencing to profile the T cell repertoires of approximately 640 subjects and linked those repertoires to cytomegalovirus serostatus. About five DR-DQ haplotypes were treated as single units for association and clustering because of strong linkage in the cohort. In an earlier analysis of roughly 580 of the donors, high-throughput TCR beta sequencing was used to judge whether each TCR beta V gene segment behaved as functional or pseudogenic. All discovery cohort repertoires had been generated on a single sequencing platform. HLA typing included class I and class II loci at four-digit resolution. High-throughput TCR immunosequencing, statistical association of individual TCRs with disease status, and machine learning were combined to predict cytomegalovirus infection status. Besides the first cohort of roughly 660 subjects, a separate validation cohort made up of roughly 120 different subjects was used. Donor age, sex, ethnicity and CMV serostatus were compiled alongside the repertoire data. Genome-wide SNP genotypes for about 65% of the 666 donors were used in a later genetic analysis, which treated that subset as a discovery cohort. Rather than drawing on any new phenotypic data, the later analysis identified candidate immune exposures from TCR beta sequences and the way those sequences occurred across donors. Typing coverage varied by locus: roughly 620-640 donors for A, B, C, DRB1 and DQB1; 522 for DQA1; approximately 610 for DPA1; around 450 for DPB1. The study was designed to test whether signatures of past pathogen exposure could be identified by cataloging public T cell receptors. Among 398 genotyped donors of the cohort, an average of 235,054 unique TCR beta nucleotide sequences were sequenced per donor, about a sixth of them non-productive. About 330 gigabases of sequencing data and around 80 million unique TCR sequences made up an early release that covered nearly 650 HLA-typed donors. Among the approximately 400 genotyped donors, more than 70% belonged to the genetic ancestry cluster associated with self-reported Caucasian donors. Overall study outcomes, separate from this receptor: The only immune exposure information available for the cohort was CMV serostatus. The authors suggested that the approach could potentially be generalized to other disease states and immunological phenotypes. In an earlier analysis of some 540 of the donors, most TCR beta V segments appeared in productive rearrangements about 87% or about 30% of the time, broadly matching IMGT annotations. Because some donors lacked HLA typing at each locus, the association tests relied only on the typed subset. Correlated functional status among segregating V segments might reflect linkage disequilibrium, but an unknown experimental factor could not be ruled out. In vitro tests confirmed that a few of the cytomegalovirus-associated TCR beta chains recognize cytomegalovirus antigens. In a later analysis, most CMV-associated TCR beta chains were found to appear HLA-restricted, with HLA associations seemingly driven largely by CMV exposure. Some IMGT-functional V segments, including TRBV6-2 and TRBV6-3, could not be distinguished by the 87-base-pair reads and were therefore excluded. Assigning TCR associations to individual alleles was difficult when HLA alleles, especially DR and DQ, strongly co-occurred. Approximately 16 rarely observed V segments, including chromosome 9 orphons, were excluded from the earlier analysis of approximately 600 of the donors because counts were too low. An association between a missense DCLRE1C variant and V-gene and J-gene trimming of TCR beta chains was found in a later genetic analysis and replicated in an independent cohort. A cluster of highly shared sequence variants was judged likely to represent a technical artifact of the sequencing pipeline. A total of 150 or so TCR beta chains were listed by the study as associated with cytomegalovirus. In both the original and validation cohorts, the classifier was reported to diagnose cytomegalovirus status with high specificity and sensitivity. While some public TCRs were present in many individuals, most TCR sequences turned up only very rarely across donors. In a later analysis, HLA-associated TCR beta chains showed more clonal expansion and lower generation probabilities than non-associated chains that were equally common. In this cohort, only TCR beta chains were sequenced, and detectable features were limited by the absence of alpha or paired-chain data. A further reported finding was that TCR beta sequences accurately predicted the HLA-A and HLA-B alleles for most subjects in the first cohort. Specific HLA alleles were associated with 15,000 to 20,000 TCR beta sequences at a false discovery rate of 0.05 in a later analysis. In a later analysis, several top co-occurrence clusters were reported to appear linked to parvovirus B19, influenza, CMV and Epstein-Barr virus. The presence/absence analyses assumed that sequencing depth was roughly uniform across donors, and that assumption may not be true. A later genetic analysis reported fewer N-insertions in productive TCRs among donors in an Asian-associated ancestry cluster than the roughly 650-donor mean. A later analysis found that TCR association rates varied across HLA loci, with DRB1 alleles showing the most associated TCRs and HLA-C alleles the fewest.

Sequences MNHNY (CDR1) and SVGAGI (CDR2) are obtained from the germline V gene (reference sequence). Trimming leaves V shorter by 6 bases and J shorter by 3 bases, with the junction holding 0 bases beyond the gene matches. CDR3 length: 12 amino acids, cysteine to phenylalanine. Kept here is only the CDR3 DNA, which spans 36 bases and is read in frame from base 1. Library preparation employed the immunoSEQ multiplex PCR assay. The multiplex PCR relied on a mix of 60 forward primers for TCR Vbeta segments and 13 reverse primers for TCR Jbeta segments. A multiplex PCR assay on genomic DNA amplified the CDR3 region of rearranged TCR beta genes. Amplified TCR beta libraries were sequenced as 87-base-pair reads on the Illumina HiSeq System. The paper's processing steps were these. A later analysis tallied about 77 million unique TCR beta chains across the 600 to 700 repertoires, and approximately 9.9 million of those chains were shared by two or more donors. Raw reads were error-corrected and collapsed into unique sequences with a nearest-neighbor algorithm that merged closely related sequences to remove PCR and sequencing errors. V, D and J gene segments were assigned by aligning CDR3 sequences to IMGT reference sequences. For a sequence to be retained, at least a six-nucleotide match to both a V gene segment and a J gene segment was required. Rearrangements were classified as productive when the CDR3 lacked stop codons and remained in frame with V and J, and all other rearrangements were classified as non-productive. CDR3 was defined according to IMGT convention as the region running from the second conserved V-encoded cysteine to the conserved J-encoded phenylalanine. Sequences without an unambiguous match to a single V gene segment were excluded from the earlier analysis of 500 to 700 of the donors. In an earlier analysis of approximately 590 of the donors, a V segment was called functional when productive rearrangements were above 56.7%, and segregating when the standard deviation between donors exceeded 5%. A statistical classification framework was developed to diagnose cytomegalovirus status using the catalog of TCR beta chain sequences. V and J gene assignment, in a later analysis, came from comparing TCR nucleotide sequences with IMGT/GENE-DB human TR gene sequences. In a later analysis, CDR3 sequences and most-parsimonious VDJ recombination scenarios were assigned using the TCRdist pipeline. In a later analysis, each TCR beta chain was defined by its CDR3 amino acid sequence together with its V-gene family, and reads lacking a unique V-gene family were excluded. A later analysis removed several hundred highly shared, low-generation-probability nucleotide sequences to deal with suspected cross-contamination and a sequencing artifact. For each public chain, a later analysis derived a clonal expansion index from normalized ranks of inferred template counts within each repertoire. A later analysis computed generation probabilities with a VDJ recombination model fitted to out-of-frame rearrangements, and checked the results against IGoR. In a later analysis, TCR-TCR, TCR-HLA and TCR-CMV co-occurrence was scored with hypergeometric tests, and a repertoire-size bias correction was applied to TCR pairs. A later analysis estimated false discovery rates by permuting HLA or CMV assignments 20 times. In a later analysis, co-occurring TCRs were grouped with DBSCAN, and TCRdist sequence similarity was added when clustering was performed within HLA-allele-positive subsets. Co-occurrence clustering excluded repertoires with fewer than 30,000 or more than 120,000 public chains, plus five with anomalous nucleotide sharing. TCRdb provides this immuneACCESS table in a form limited to in-frame rearrangements. Some clones are lacking; in checked studies, under half of them reflect an unresolved V gene, and why the rest are absent is not known. The DNA was the basis for D and trimming; V, J and clone size are from that table. The sample data list fewer than 180,000 clones, and roughly 80% of these were observed just once. The ten largest clones represent roughly 3.6% of the sample.

The cohort was made up of around 720 healthy bone marrow donors. Cohort members were all nominally healthy when sampled, although unrecorded immune exposures were likely present. Of the 670 or so cohort members, almost 300 had positive CMV serostatus and around 350 had negative CMV serostatus, and CMV serostatus was not recorded for the donor. A peripheral blood sample was provided by each donor, and peripheral blood mononuclear cells were used for TCR beta sequencing. Genomic DNA extraction from the blood cell samples was performed with the Qiagen DNeasy Blood Extraction Kit. The V and J genes are TRBV6-6 and TRBJ1-2, and TRBD1 aligns with 8 junction nucleotides. The TCR was taken from a human donor in good health. The sample taken for sequencing was PBMCs. The bases read TGTGCCAGCAGGACAGGGGACTATGGCTACACCTTC. Translated, it gives CASRTGDYGYTF.